Described below is a single TCR beta chain sequence and its context. Trimming removed 3 bases from V and 3 bases from J; junction bases left unmatched: 1. Germline assignment: CDR1 MNHNS and CDR2 SASEGT. CDR3 length equals 13 residues. This sample was taken from a study of Ad26.COV2.S vaccination and SARS-CoV-2 variants. About the research overall: Participant was drawn from the COV1001 Ad26.COV2.S trial arm.

This table comes from immunoSEQ multiplex PCR, and its TCRdb copy is limited to in-frame clones, with some not included. The sample carries roughly 390,000 clones, 70% to 90% recorded once. Treatment indicated: about 20 received Ad26.COV2.S at low or high dose, single or two shots; about 5 received placebo; per-sample allocation not given. Samples came from day 63 after the first vaccine or placebo injection. This rearrangement joins TRBV6-1 to TRBJ2-5; 7 bases fit TRBD2. The TCR comes from a person aged 18-65 years who received the Ad26.COV2.S COVID-19 vaccine or a placebo. This sample comprised peripheral blood, obtained in a trial of Ad26.COV2.S vaccine versus placebo. CDR3 nucleotides: TGTGCCAGCAGTGAGGGGGGGGAAGAGACCCAGTACTTC. Translation: CASSEGGEETQYF.